This TCR beta chain was observed in a study of CD8+ T cells in alopecia areata. The CDR3 is 16 residues long. Germline CDR1 reads SGHRS; CDR2 reads YFSETQ. Deletions cut 0 bases from V and 7 bases from J, with 17 bases between. Extraction and reverse transcription of RNA yielded cDNA as the sequencing template. Clones were sequenced by immunoSEQ multiplex PCR, and TCRdb holds only the in-frame ones, with some missing. The sample lists more than 95,000 clones; 65% to 90% were seen once. Treatment noted: oral pan-JAK inhibitor, 5-10 mg twice daily. The source was CD8+ T cells sorted from blood, collected between weeks 30 and 35, from a patient treated with tofacitinib. The clonotype comes from a human donor with alopecia areata. V usage is TRBV5-1 and J usage is TRBJ2-1; D perhaps matches TRBD1 (5 bases). The CDR3 is CASSLVVAGWANEQFF. CDR3 nucleotides: TGCGCCAGCAGCTTGGTCGTGGCAGGGTGGGCGAATGAGCAGTTCTTC.